What follows are 5 T cell receptor beta chains derived from one specimen sequenced in a study of T cell changes during pregnancy in multiple sclerosis. Clones were sequenced by immunoSEQ multiplex PCR, and TCRdb holds only the in-frame ones, with some missing. The repertoire consists of 65,000 to 80,000 clones, with roughly nine tenths occurring once and the leading ten covering 1.4% to 1.5%. The sample here was peripheral blood, taken in the third trimester of pregnancy. These receptors were collected from a female donor with multiple sclerosis, enrolled in a pregnancy study.

The V and J genes are TRBV30 and TRBJ1-5; D remains unclear. Germline CDR1 is GTSNPN and CDR2 is SVGIG (reference sequence). V shed 3 bases and J shed 0 bases, with 6 bases lying between them. CDR3 length equals 13 residues. The CDR3 spells CAWRRDSNQPQHF. The CDR3 DNA follows: TGTGCCTGGAGGAGAGATAGCAATCAGCCCCAGCATTTT.

CDR3 protein: CASSYSGDLRDTQYF. CDR3 bases: TGTGCCAGCAGTTATAGCGGGGACCTCAGGGATACGCAGTATTTT. The genes are TRBV6-5 and TRBJ2-3; 8 bases fit TRBD2. Germline V gene lookup returns CDR1 MNHEY and CDR2 SVGAGI. The CDR3 has 15 residues. Losses at the gene ends were 3 bases for V and 6 bases for J; bases not matched to a gene: 8.

In this sample, this clone turned up once. The rearrangement uses TRBV5-1 and TRBJ2-7; 8 bases agree with TRBD2. V lost 7 bases, J lost 3 bases, and 6 bases stayed unmatched. CDR1 SGHRS and CDR2 YFSETQ come from the germline V gene. The CDR3 has 13 amino acids. CDR3 sequence reads: CASGDGGGYEQYF. CDR3 DNA: TGCGCCAGCGGAGACGGGGGGGGCTACGAGCAGTACTTC.

The genes are TRBV7-9 and TRBJ2-5; 9 bases fit TRBD1. CDR1 is SEHNR and CDR2 is FQNEAQ in the germline V gene (reference sequence). Trimming removed 5 bases from V and 4 bases from J; junction bases left unmatched: 8. The CDR3 length is 15 residues. The CDR3 loop is CASSPRTGVLETQYF. CDR3 nucleotide sequence: TGTGCCAGCAGCCCCCGGACAGGGGTTTTAGAGACCCAGTACTTC.

CDR3 loop: CASSPRLAGATGELFF. CDR3 in DNA: TGTGCCAGCTCACCACGACTAGCGGGAGCCACCGGGGAGCTGTTTTTT. The chain combines TRBV18 with TRBJ2-2, with 12 bases matching TRBD2. V shed 1 base and J 4 bases; nucleotides not matched to a gene: 1. The CDR3 is 16 amino acids. In germline, CDR1 is KGHSH, CDR2 LQKENI.